The present TCR beta chain was sequenced within a study of T cells in Graves' hyperthyroidism and ophthalmopathy. This clonotype was seen repeatedly, ten times or more. Amplification targeted TCR beta CDR3 regions from RNA transcripts. The HTBI primer set was used in a first-round RT-PCR of the TCR CDR3. TCRdb reanalysed the multiplex PCR reads using MiXCR and keeps one entry per CDR3 protein. The table lists fewer than 450,000 distinct CDR3 sequences, about a sixth of them singletons. Germline CDR1 is MNHNS and CDR2 is SASEGT. J was trimmed by 5 bases and V by 5 bases; bases with no gene match: 16. The CDR3 contains 17 residues.

Input material: blood. The rearrangement uses TRBV6-1 and TRBJ2-7; the match to TRBD1 covers 9 bases. This receptor was identified in a woman in her 30s with Graves' hyperthyroidism that later progressed to Graves' ophthalmopathy. The CDR3 region has the DNA TGTGCCAGCAGTCAACCCCGAACAGGGGGCGATATTAACGAGCAGTACTTC. Protein product: CASSQPRTGGDINEQYF.